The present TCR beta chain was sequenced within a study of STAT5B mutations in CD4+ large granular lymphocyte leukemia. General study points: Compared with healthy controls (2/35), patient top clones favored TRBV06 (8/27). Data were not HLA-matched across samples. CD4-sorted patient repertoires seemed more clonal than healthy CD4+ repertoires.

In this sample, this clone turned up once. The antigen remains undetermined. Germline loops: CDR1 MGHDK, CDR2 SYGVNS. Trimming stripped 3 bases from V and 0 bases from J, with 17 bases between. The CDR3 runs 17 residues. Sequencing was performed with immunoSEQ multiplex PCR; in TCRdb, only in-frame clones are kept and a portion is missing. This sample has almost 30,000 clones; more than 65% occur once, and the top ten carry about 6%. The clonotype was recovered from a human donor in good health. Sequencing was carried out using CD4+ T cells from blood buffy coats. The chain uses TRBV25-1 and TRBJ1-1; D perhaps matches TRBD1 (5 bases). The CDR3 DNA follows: TGTGCCAGCAGTGAGGCGAGAAGGCGGGGGATGAACACTGAAGCTTTCTTT. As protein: CASSEARRRGMNTEAFF.